This entry lists 29 T cell receptor beta chains sequenced from one sample in a study of neurological immune-mediated disorders. TCRdb independently ran MiXCR on the 5' RACE reads; one entry per CDR3 protein. This table has about 22,000 distinct CDR3 sequences, about 6% appearing once. Sequenced sample: CD8+ T cells from blood. These receptors were obtained from a man in his late teens or twenties in good health.

This clonotype showed up many times. The chain is built from TRBV4-2 and TRBJ2-7; D uncertain. The CDR3 covers 13 residues. Between the trimmed V and J ends, which lost 0 bases and 7 bases, there was a span of 10 bases. Per germline, CDR1 LGHNA and CDR2 YNFKEQ. The CDR3 nucleotides are TGTGCCAGCAGCCAAGATCTTGGCTGGGAGCAGTACTTC. Translated: CASSQDLGWEQYF.

This clonotype has ten or more counts. The genes are TRBV4-1 and TRBJ2-7, with a tentative D call TRBD1 (6 bases). This CDR3 is 15 amino acids long. The V end lost 1 base, the J end lost 3 bases, and 13 bases lay between the germline ends. Germline values: CDR1 MGHRA, CDR2 YSYEKL. The CDR3 DNA reads as TGCGCCAGCAGCCAAGGCGACAGGACCGGCTACGAGCAGTACTTC. Translation: CASSQGDRTGYEQYF.

This clonotype was picked up many times. The chain has TRBV7-9 and TRBJ2-7; D ambiguous. Germline CDR1 is SEHNR and CDR2 is FQNEAQ (reference sequence). The CDR3 covers 12 residues. V was cut by 4 bases and J by 2 bases, with 6 bases left in between. In nucleotides, the CDR3 is TGTGCCAGCAGCTACGATCCCTACGAGCAGTACTTC. As protein: CASSYDPYEQYF.

Turning to this clonotype: The junction does not match germline at one end; this may be a read error. The rearrangement links TRBV4-2 to TRBJ2-7; possibly TRBD2 for D (6 bases). Germline V CDR1 and CDR2: LGHNA, YNFKEQ. The length of the CDR3 is 15 residues. CDR3 sequence: CAISQEGTGSYEQYF. The CDR3 region has the DNA TGTGCCATCAGCCAAGAGGGGACTGGTTCCTACGAGCAATACTTC.

This clonotype showed up many times. The chain joins TRBV6-4 to TRBJ2-1; D is uncertain. The CDR3 is made up of 15 amino acids. Between the trimmed V and J ends, which lost 5 bases and 4 bases, there was a span of 15 bases. Germline V CDR1 and CDR2: MRHNA, SNTAGT. CDR3 sequence: CASSRRHEKYNEQFF. In DNA, the CDR3 is TGTGCCAGCAGTCGTCGGCACGAGAAATACAATGAGCAGTTCTTC.

In its sample, this clonotype was seen many times. This chain's CDR3 is CASSWHEWSQGSPSTGELFF. CDR3 coding DNA: TGCGCCAGCAGCTGGCATGAGTGGTCACAGGGAAGTCCGAGCACCGGGGAGCTGTTTTTT. This rearrangement joins TRBV5-1 to TRBJ2-2; weak D call: TRBD1 (6 bases). The V end was cut by 3 bases, the J end by 4 bases, with 28 bases between. CDR1 SGHRS and CDR2 YFSETQ come from the germline V gene. CDR3 length equals 20 residues.

The rearrangement links TRBV18 to TRBJ2-1; 12 positions match TRBD2. Germline loops: CDR1 KGHSH, CDR2 LQKENI. The length of the CDR3 is 16 residues. V dropped 3 bases and J dropped 6; count of bases not matched to a gene: 6. CDR3: CASSPPGLAGINEQFF. The CDR3 coding sequence is TGTGCCAGCTCACCTCCTGGACTAGCGGGGATCAATGAGCAGTTCTTC.

In its sample, this clonotype was seen many times. The chain joins TRBV7-2 to TRBJ1-2, with 9 bases fitting TRBD1. The germline V gene has CDR1 SGHTA and CDR2 FQGNSA. Unmatched junction bases numbered 15, after V lost 5 bases and J lost 11 bases. This CDR3 contains 15 residues. The chain's CDR3 is CASSPGGGTGPGYTF. CDR3 in DNA: TGTGCCAGCAGCCCAGGGGGGGGGACAGGGCCGGGGTACACCTTC.

This clonotype was counted at least ten times. CDR3 sequence: CASMGSYEQYF. The CDR3 DNA is TGTGCCAGCATGGGGTCCTACGAGCAGTACTTC. V and J are TRBV27 and TRBJ2-7; D gene ambiguous. The germline V gene has CDR1 MNHEY and CDR2 SMNVEV (reference sequence). The V gene lost 7 bases and the J gene lost 1 base, with 5 bases spanning the gap. The CDR3 loop spans 11 amino acids.

The rearrangement links TRBV5-1 to TRBJ2-3; possibly TRBD1 for D (7 bases). This CDR3 spans 17 amino acids. The ends were cut back, 4 bases at V and 1 base at J, with 19 bases in the middle. Germline-derived CDR1 and CDR2 are SGHRS and YFSETQ. The CDR3 DNA follows: TGCGCCAGCAGCCCCAGCGGAGGGGGCAGGGGCACAGATACGCAGTATTTT. Translating it yields CASSPSGGGRGTDTQYF.

The sample holds many counts of this clonotype. Written as DNA, the CDR3 is TGTGCCAGCAGCCTCCAAAACCCGAGGGGGGCCGGGGATGAGCAGTTCTTC. Its protein is CASSLQNPRGAGDEQFF. The chain combines TRBV4-2 with TRBJ2-1, with D possibly being TRBD1 or TRBD2 (6 bases each). The CDR3 consists of 17 residues. The ends were cut back, 4 bases at V and 8 bases at J, with 24 bases in the middle. The germline gives CDR1 LGHNA, CDR2 YNFKEQ.

This clonotype was found many times. The chain joins TRBV5-1 to TRBJ2-7; unclear D gene. The V end lost 5 bases, the J end lost 3 bases, and 18 bases lay between the germline ends. The CDR3 consists of 15 residues. Germline CDR1 and CDR2: SGHRS and YFSETQ. The CDR3 here is CASSYFGRRFYEQYF. Here the CDR3 DNA reads TGCGCCAGCAGTTATTTCGGTCGGAGATTCTACGAGCAGTACTTC.

Ten or more counts support this clonotype. The J gene is TRBJ2-5, the V gene TRBV28; 9 bases fit TRBD2. V shed 4 bases and J 2 bases; nucleotides not matched to a gene: 5. The germline V gene encodes CDR1 MDHEN and CDR2 SYDVKM. The CDR3 has 15 residues. The CDR3 is CASSSGRGGQETQYF. DNA of the CDR3: TGTGCCAGCAGTTCGGGGCGGGGGGGACAAGAGACCCAGTACTTC.

This clonotype was recorded at least ten times. J is TRBJ2-7 and V is TRBV7-9, with a tentative D call TRBD1 (6 bases). V dropped 6 bases and J dropped 1 base, with 16 bases sitting between them. The CDR3 runs 15 residues. Germline V CDR1 and CDR2: SEHNR, FQNEAQ (reference sequence). This chain's CDR3 is CASSRTEDRSYEQYF. The CDR3 nucleotides are TGTGCCAGCAGTCGGACAGAGGATAGGTCCTACGAGCAGTACTTC.

This clonotype was seen many times. The chain recombines TRBV12-3 or TRBV12-4 with TRBJ2-5, with 7 bases fitting TRBD2. The V gene end was trimmed by 3 bases and the J gene end by 2 bases; junction bases not matched to a gene: 6. The CDR3 runs to 15 residues. The CDR3 sequence: CASSFPLSGQETQYF. The CDR3 bases are TGTGCCAGCAGTTTTCCCCTTAGCGGGCAAGAGACCCAGTACTTC.

This clonotype was picked up many times. The chain is built from TRBV10-3 and TRBJ2-7; 11 bases match TRBD2. Germline V gene sequence: CDR1 ENHRY, CDR2 SYGVKD. Losses at the gene ends were 10 bases for V and 1 base for J; bases not matched to a gene: 9. The CDR3 is 15 amino acids. The CDR3 loop is CATLLAGDRSYEQYF. CDR3 bases: TGTGCCACCTTACTAGCGGGGGATCGTTCCTACGAGCAGTACTTC.

The sample holds many counts of this clonotype. This sequence joins TRBV7-6 and TRBJ1-5; 11 nucleotides agree with TRBD1. The CDR3 has 15 residues. Germline CDR1 SGHVS, CDR2 FNYEAQ. The junction had 7 bases not matched to a gene; V was cut back by 5 bases and J by 7 bases. The CDR3 protein is CASSPGTGGGQPQHF. CDR3 bases: TGTGCCAGCAGCCCCGGGACAGGGGGAGGACAGCCCCAGCATTTT.

This clonotype came up many times. The V and J genes are TRBV7-2 and TRBJ2-5; D perhaps matches TRBD1 (5 bases). The germline V gene encodes CDR1 SGHTA and CDR2 FQGNSA. The CDR3 runs 15 residues. The V and J ends lost 2 bases and 1 base respectively, with 11 bases between them. The CDR3 spells CASSLWAGPQETQYF. The DNA of the CDR3 is TGTGCCAGCAGCTTATGGGCAGGGCCCCAAGAGACCCAGTACTTC. Based on the CDR3 plus reference TRBV7-2 and TRBJ2-5, the full variable domain is GAGVSQSPSNKVTEKGKDVELRCDPISGHTALYWYRQSLGQGLEFLIYFQGNSAPDKSGLPSDRFSAERTGGSVSTLTIQRTQQEDSAVYLCASSLWAGPQETQYFGPGTRLLVL.

This clonotype was counted ten times or more. One end of the junction does not line up with germline, which may come from a read error. The V gene is TRBV7-6, the J gene TRBJ2-5, with 11 bases aligning to TRBD2. The CDR3 covers 18 residues. Germline CDR1 SGHVS, CDR2 FNYEAQ. The CDR3 spells CASRLAGGPSSLQETQYF. The CDR3 nucleotides read TGTGCCAGCAGATTAGCGGGGGGGCCGTCGTCCCTTCAAGAGACCCAGTACTTC. The variable domain in full, completed from reference TRBV7-6 and TRBJ2-5, reads GAGVSQSPRYKVTKRGQDVALRCDPISGHVSLYWYRQALGQGPEFLTYFNYEAQQDKSGLPNDRFSAERPEGSISTLTIQRTEQRDSAMYRCASRLAGGPSSLQETQYFGPGTRLLVL.

This clonotype was observed at least ten times. The gene calls are TRBV7-2 and TRBJ1-2, with TRBD1 matching 10 bases. Germline V gene lookup returns CDR1 SGHTA and CDR2 FQGNSA. Trimming cost V 5 bases and J 5 bases; bases outside gene matches: 5. CDR3 length: 14 residues. The CDR3 DNA reads as TGTGCCAGCAGCGTTGGGACAGGGGTTTATGGCTACACCTTC. Protein product: CASSVGTGVYGYTF.

The chain recombines TRBV15 with TRBJ1-5; D ambiguous. V was clipped by 0 bases and J by 1 base, with 4 bases between them. CDR1 and CDR2 (germline): LNHNV, YYDKDF (reference sequence). The CDR3 runs 14 residues. Written as DNA, the CDR3 is TGTGCCACCAGCAGAGATGACAGCAATCAGCCCCAGCATTTT. Translation gives CATSRDDSNQPQHF.

Ten or more counts support this clonotype. The rearrangement joins TRBV20-1 to TRBJ2-1, with 9 bases identical to TRBD2. Unmatched junction bases numbered 9, after V lost 3 bases and J lost 6 bases. The germline V gene has CDR1 DFQATT and CDR2 SNEGSKA (reference sequence). The CDR3 totals 15 residues. DNA for the CDR3: TGCAGTGCTAGTCCCCCGGAGCGGGGGGCCAATGAGCAGTTCTTC. It specifies CSASPPERGANEQFF.

The sample holds many counts of this clonotype. The chain links TRBV5-1 to TRBJ2-7; 7 bases agree with TRBD1. Losses at the gene ends were 4 bases for V and 6 bases for J; bases not matched to a gene: 13. The germline V gene has CDR1 SGHRS and CDR2 YFSETQ. The CDR3 is 15 residues long. The CDR3 spells CASSPNRLQGFEQYF. The CDR3 nucleotides are TGCGCCAGCAGCCCAAACCGACTACAGGGGTTCGAGCAGTACTTC. The full variable domain, its missing parts supplied by reference TRBV5-1 and TRBJ2-7, is KAGVTQTPRYLIKTRGQQVTLSCSPISGHRSVSWYQQTPGQGLQFLFEYFSETQRNKGNFPGRFSGRQFSNSRSEMNVSTLELGDSALYLCASSPNRLQGFEQYFGPGTRLTVT.

In this sample, this clonotype turned up many times. V gene TRBV6-5 combines with J gene TRBJ2-2; D is uncertain. Trimming pared 5 bases from V and 1 base from J, leaving 8 bases between. The CDR3 is 14 residues long. Germline assignment: CDR1 MNHEY and CDR2 SVGAGI. CDR3 region: CASSLPGNTGELFF. CDR3 nucleotides: TGTGCCAGCAGTCTCCCAGGGAACACCGGGGAGCTGTTTTTT.

The V and J genes are TRBV12-3 or TRBV12-4 and TRBJ1-5, with D unclear. CDR3 length: 13 residues. V was clipped by 6 bases and J by 0 bases, with 6 bases between them. CDR3 protein: CASSPNSNQPQHF. CDR3 DNA sequence: TGTGCCAGCAGCCCCAATAGCAATCAGCCCCAGCATTTT.

This clonotype occurred many times. The gene calls are TRBV14 and TRBJ2-7, with TRBD1 matching 11 bases. The CDR3 has 15 residues. V gave up 7 bases and J gave up 3 bases; unmatched junction bases: 8. In germline, CDR1 is SGHDN, CDR2 FVKESK. CDR3 amino acids: CASTTGTGGFYEQYF. The CDR3 bases are TGTGCCAGCACAACCGGGACAGGGGGTTTCTACGAGCAGTACTTC.

This clonotype was counted at least ten times. The chain has TRBV9 and TRBJ2-1; D unclear. The CDR3 has 14 amino acids. Germline V gives CDR1 SGDLS, CDR2 YYNGEE. The ends were cut back, 3 bases at V and 7 bases at J, with 14 bases in the middle. The CDR3 bases are TGTGCCAGCAGCGCTCAACCACGGGTTAATGAGCAGTTCTTC. Amino acid sequence: CASSAQPRVNEQFF.

In this sample, this clonotype turned up many times. The chain carries TRBV7-2 and TRBJ2-7, with a tentative D call TRBD1 (5 bases). Trimming cost V 1 base and J 6 bases, with 10 bases left between them. There are 13 residues in the CDR3. Per germline, CDR1 SGHTA and CDR2 FQGNSA. The CDR3 DNA reads TGTGCCAGCAGCTTAGGACAGTTTTTCGAGCAGTACTTC. This encodes CASSLGQFFEQYF.

This clonotype was observed many times. The chain links TRBV11-2 to TRBJ2-1; no clear D gene. V was cut by 5 bases and J by 4 bases, with 6 bases left in between. The CDR3 has 12 residues. Germline V gives CDR1 SGHAT, CDR2 FQNNGV. CDR3 sequence reads: CASSADYNEQFF. CDR3 coding DNA: TGTGCCAGCAGCGCTGATTACAATGAGCAGTTCTTC.